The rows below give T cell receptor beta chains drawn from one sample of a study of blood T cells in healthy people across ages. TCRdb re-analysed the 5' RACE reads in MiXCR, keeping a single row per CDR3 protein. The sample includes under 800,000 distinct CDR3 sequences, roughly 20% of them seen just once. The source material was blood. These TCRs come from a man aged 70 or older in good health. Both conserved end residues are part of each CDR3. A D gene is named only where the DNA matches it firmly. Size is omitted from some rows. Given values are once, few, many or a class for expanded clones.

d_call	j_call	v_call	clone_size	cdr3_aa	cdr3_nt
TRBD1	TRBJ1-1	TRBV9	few	CASRGTGENTEAFF	TGTGCCAGCAGGGGAACAGGGGAGAACACTGAAGCTTTCTTT
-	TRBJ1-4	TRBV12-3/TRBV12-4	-	CASSYRTREKLFF	TGTGCCAGCAGTTACAGAACGAGGGAAAAACTGTTTTTT
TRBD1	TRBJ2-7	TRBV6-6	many	CASSYPRDRLTYEQYF	TGTGCCAGCAGTTACCCCCGGGACAGGTTAACCTACGAGCAGTACTTC
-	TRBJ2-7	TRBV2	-	CASSEGGPGEQYF	TGTGCCAGCAGCGAAGGTGGGCCGGGCGAGCAGTACTTC
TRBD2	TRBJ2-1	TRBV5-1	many	CASSLAGLAGSYNEQFF	TGCGCCAGCAGCTTGGCAGGGCTAGCGGGCTCCTACAATGAGCAGTTCTTC
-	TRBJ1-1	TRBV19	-	CASSKARAGTEAFF	TGTGCCAGTAGTAAGGCCAGGGCGGGCACTGAAGCTTTCTTT
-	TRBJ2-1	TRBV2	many	CASSLIQVGSYNEQFF	TGTGCCAGCAGTCTTATCCAGGTGGGCTCCTACAATGAGCAGTTCTTC
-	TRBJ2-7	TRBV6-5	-	CASSYSGAAYEQYF	TGTGCCAGCAGTTACTCAGGGGCCGCCTACGAGCAGTACTTC
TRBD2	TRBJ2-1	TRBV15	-	CATSRELAVDEQFF	TGTGCCACCAGCAGAGAACTAGCGGTGGATGAGCAGTTCTTC
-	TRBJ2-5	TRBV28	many	CASSFRGRGEETQYF	TGTGCCAGCAGTTTTCGGGGGCGAGGTGAGGAGACCCAGTACTTC
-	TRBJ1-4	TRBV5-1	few	CASSLEGSATNEKLFF	TGCGCCAGCAGCTTGGAAGGGTCTGCAACTAATGAAAAACTGTTTTTT
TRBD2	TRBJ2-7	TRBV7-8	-	CASSSGLASSYEQYF	TGTGCCAGCAGCTCGGGACTAGCGAGCTCCTACGAGCAGTACTTC
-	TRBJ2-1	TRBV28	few	CASGATSYNEQFF	TGTGCCAGCGGGGCAACCTCCTACAATGAGCAGTTCTTC
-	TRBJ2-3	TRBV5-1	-	CASSFGIDTQYF	TGCGCCAGCAGCTTTGGGATCGATACGCAGTATTTT
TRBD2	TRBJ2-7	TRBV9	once	CASSVAMVAGLYEQYF	TGTGCCAGCAGCGTAGCGATGGTAGCGGGACTCTACGAGCAGTACTTC
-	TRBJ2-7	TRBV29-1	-	CSAQGPRAYEQYF	TGCAGCGCCCAGGGACCGAGGGCGTACGAGCAGTACTTC
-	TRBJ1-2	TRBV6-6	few	CASRGPGQKYGYTF	TGTGCCAGCAGAGGTCCGGGACAAAAATATGGCTACACCTTC